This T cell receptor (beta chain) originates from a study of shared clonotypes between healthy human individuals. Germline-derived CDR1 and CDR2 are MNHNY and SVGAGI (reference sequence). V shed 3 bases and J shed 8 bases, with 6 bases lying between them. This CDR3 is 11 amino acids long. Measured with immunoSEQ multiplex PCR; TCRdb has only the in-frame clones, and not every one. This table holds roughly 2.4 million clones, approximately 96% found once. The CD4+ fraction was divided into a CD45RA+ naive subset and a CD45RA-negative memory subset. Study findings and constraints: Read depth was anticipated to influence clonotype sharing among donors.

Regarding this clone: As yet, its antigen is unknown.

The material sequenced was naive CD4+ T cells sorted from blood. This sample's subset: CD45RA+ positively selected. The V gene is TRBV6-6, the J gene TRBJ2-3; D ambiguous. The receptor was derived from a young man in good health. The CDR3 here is CASSYGGTQYF. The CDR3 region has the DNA TGTGCCAGCAGTTATGGTGGTACGCAGTATTTT.